This T cell receptor beta chain is from a study of T cell responses to AZD1222 COVID-19 vaccine. Study findings and constraints: Just a handful of people given AZD1222 tested seropositive at baseline. Among the donors, most were white British and more were female, and clonal diversity was possibly underestimated. Spike-specific TCR depth and breadth grew after two AZD1222 doses.

This table comes from immunoSEQ multiplex PCR, and its TCRdb copy is limited to in-frame clones, with some not included. This repertoire shows around 210,000 clones, around 94% found once; its top ten account for around 1.7%. This CDR3 contains 16 residues. The V end was cut by 0 bases, the J end by 3 bases, with 15 bases between. Germline lookup yields CDR1 SGHDN and CDR2 FVKESK. Turning to this clone: The antigen remains unidentified.

The sequenced sample was peripheral blood, obtained 28 days after the second dose of the MenACWY control vaccine. The V call is TRBV14, the J call TRBJ2-7; D not certain. This receptor was identified in an adult who received the MenACWY meningococcal vaccine as a control. The CDR3 DNA is TGTGCCAGCAGCCAAGACTTCCGAGTCCCCGGCTACGAGCAGTACTTC. Its protein product is CASSQDFRVPGYEQYF.